This T cell receptor beta chain was identified in a study of siplizumab effects on memory and regulatory T cells. Overall study context: Run as pairs, the mixed lymphocyte reactions received siplizumab at roughly 1 ug/mL or no drug.

Data came from immunoSEQ multiplex PCR; TCRdb stores just in-frame clones and leaves some out. The top ten hold 6% to 7% of the sample, which has 20,000 or so clones, about 45% seen once. Germline CDR1 and CDR2: KGHSH and LQKENI. The CDR3 is made up of 14 amino acids. Trimming left V 2 bases short and J 2 bases short, with 4 bases between. Coculturing at 37°C lasted roughly 6 days for the mixed lymphocyte reaction cells. The authors labelled responder PBMCs with CFSE and stimulator PBMCs with Violet Dye, and mixed them 1:1. Points on this clone: The antigen remains unidentified.

Specimen: CFSE-low (dividing) CD4+ T cells sorted from an allogeneic mixed lymphocyte reaction. The V gene is TRBV18, the J gene TRBJ2-6; D not certain. The source is a human donor in good health; the cells came from an allogeneic mixed lymphocyte reaction. Some clones in this sample may be carry-over from other donors' samples. In nucleotides, the CDR3 is TGTGCCAGCTCACCAGGGGCTGGGGCCAACGTCCTGACTTTC. It yields the protein CASSPGAGANVLTF.